The clone carrying this T cell receptor beta chain was recorded many times. Its antigen is undetermined. The cDNA came from 5'RACE, which used 10-nucleotide random UMIs. A single record per CDR3 protein comes from TCRdb applying MiXCR to the 5' RACE reads. The sample comprises roughly 36,000 distinct CDR3 sequences, 3% to 3.5% of which are singletons, and 7.5% to 8.5% rests with the top ten. Sample time point: longitudinal time-point 1 (baseline). CDR3 length: 16 amino acids. With V trimmed by 5 bases and J by 4 bases, 7 bases remained unmatched. The sample belongs to a study of neurological immune-mediated disorders. Whole-study findings and limits: According to phylogenetic grouping, one related-CDR3 cluster, a possible signature, contained the repertoires of 18 of 34 multiple sclerosis patients. The greatest TCR clonal expansion occurred in HTLV-1-associated myelopathy and the least in multiple sclerosis, which fell below healthy controls.

The clonotype comes from a woman aged 55-75 years with multiple sclerosis. The chain carries TRBV12-3 or TRBV12-4 and TRBJ2-1, with 11 bases aligning to TRBD2. Input material: PBMCs. As DNA, the CDR3 is TGTGCCAGCAGTCGACAGACTAGCGGGGATTACAATGAGCAGTTCTTC. Residues: CASSRQTSGDYNEQFF.